This T cell receptor beta chain stems from a study of T cell responses to AZD1222 COVID-19 vaccine (TCRdb year 2021). Study-wide context: AZD1222 recipients given second doses at about 4 weeks or at about 12 weeks were pooled, since spike-specific TCR depth and breadth were not found to differ between the two schedules. Trial participants were enrolled by age into subgroups of 18-55, 56-69 and 70-plus years, and roughly 160, 29 and 62 TCR-sequenced participants, respectively, were included in these subgroups. A total of about 230 trial participants underwent TCR sequencing, of whom about 210 received two doses of AZD1222 and about 25 received two doses of the MenACWY control vaccine.

The cysteine opens and the phenylalanine closes a CDR3 of 14 amino acids. The only DNA kept is the CDR3, 42 bases in frame from the first base. From a lookup of the germline V gene, CDR1 and CDR2 are MNHEY and SVGAGI. V loses 0 bases of germline sequence and J loses 8 bases, and the interval between the two ends is 11 bases. In the paper's terms, the time point label means: baseline before first vaccination. The vaccinee samples were drawn from two UK trials, COV001 and COV002, one of which was a single-blind randomized controlled phase 2/3 trial testing AZD1222 (ChAdOx1 nCoV-19) in healthy adults. For TCRbeta chain sequencing, PBMC samples from trial participants were taken at day 0 and at day 28 after the second dose. A note on this clone: Its target antigen remains unknown. No base-level quality is on record; no much larger clone is a single base apart.

The CDR3 regions of human TCRbeta chains were subjected to immunosequencing. In the paper's pipeline: TCRs in the repertoires were compared against a reference library of SARS-CoV-2-specific TCRs that had been generated with the MIRA antigen-specificity platform. Breadth was defined as the fraction of unique TCRs that were SARS-CoV-2-associated, and depth was defined as the fraction of total T cells that were SARS-CoV-2-associated. Each spike-specific TCR was assigned to its reactive spike region and to a CD4 or CD8 class using the MIRA data. Log10-transformed breadth and depth values were compared by one-way ANOVA with Sidak's multiple comparisons tests. TCRdb re-hosts the immuneACCESS table, in-frame sequences only. Its copies lack some clones; in the studies checked, an unresolved V gene accounts for under half of them, and the cause for the rest is not known. The V and J calls and clone size are taken from that table; D and trimming were inferred from the DNA. The sample table shows over 85,000 clones, and approximately 90% are seen once. The ten largest clones add up to 1.6% of the sample.

The study at large found these results: Participants were mostly white British, with more females than males. The authors suggested clonal diversity may have been underestimated. In the small 56-69-year group, the increase in depth fell short of significance, most likely because of low power. Reportedly, close to half of the unique spike-specific TCRs recognized epitopes lying outside the regions that are mutated in the B.1.351 and B.1.1.7 variants. A significant rise in spike-specific TCR breadth and depth was observed after two AZD1222 doses relative to day 0 and relative to MenACWY recipients. Vaccine-associated CD4 TCRs spanned the whole spike protein, with dominant responses in regions 160-218 and 743-854. Because no day 14 peak-response samples were available, repertoires were characterized only after the peak T cell response. Conclusions about previously exposed vaccinees were limited because only six or seven AZD1222 recipients were SARS-CoV-2 seropositive at baseline.

Source: peripheral blood, taken on day 0 of AZD1222 vaccination. The sequence was obtained from an adult in good health. The chain is encoded by TRBV6-5 joined to TRBJ1-5; no confident D gene assignment can be made. Read as DNA, the sequence is TGTGCCAGCAGTTACTCGTCCCCCGGGGAGCCCCAGCATTTT. Translation gives CASSYSSPGEPQHF.